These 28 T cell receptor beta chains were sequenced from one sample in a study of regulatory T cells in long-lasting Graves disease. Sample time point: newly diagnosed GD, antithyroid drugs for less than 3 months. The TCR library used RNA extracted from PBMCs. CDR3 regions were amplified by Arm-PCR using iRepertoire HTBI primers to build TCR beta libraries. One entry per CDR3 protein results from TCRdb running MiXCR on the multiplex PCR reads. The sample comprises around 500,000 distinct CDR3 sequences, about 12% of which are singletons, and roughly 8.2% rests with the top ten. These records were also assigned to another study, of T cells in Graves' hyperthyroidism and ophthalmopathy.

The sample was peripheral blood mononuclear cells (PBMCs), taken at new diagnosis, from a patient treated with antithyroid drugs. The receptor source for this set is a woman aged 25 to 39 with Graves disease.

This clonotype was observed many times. CDR3 in amino acids: CASSILGHGTDTQYF. The DNA for the CDR3 is TGTGCCAGCAGCATCCTTGGGCACGGCACAGATACGCAGTATTTT. The genes are TRBV11-2 and TRBJ2-3; D gene ambiguous. Trimming took 5 bases from V and 1 from J, leaving 13 bases between them. CDR3 length equals 15 residues. Germline CDR1 and CDR2: SGHAT and FQNNGV.

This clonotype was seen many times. The CDR3, as DNA: TGTGCCAGCACTAGGGGAAATTCACCCCTCCACTTT. Its translation: CASTRGNSPLHF. The V call is TRBV28, the J call TRBJ1-6; TRBD1 is a possible D gene (5 bases). Deletions cut 7 bases from V and 7 bases from J, with 8 bases between. The germline gives CDR1 MDHEN, CDR2 SYDVKM. The CDR3 contains 12 residues.

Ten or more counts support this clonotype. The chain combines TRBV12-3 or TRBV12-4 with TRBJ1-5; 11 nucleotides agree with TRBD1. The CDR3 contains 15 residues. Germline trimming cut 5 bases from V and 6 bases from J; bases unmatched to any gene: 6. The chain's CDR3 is CASSHGQGAAQPQHF. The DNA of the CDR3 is TGTGCCAGCAGTCACGGACAGGGGGCGGCTCAGCCCCAGCATTTT.

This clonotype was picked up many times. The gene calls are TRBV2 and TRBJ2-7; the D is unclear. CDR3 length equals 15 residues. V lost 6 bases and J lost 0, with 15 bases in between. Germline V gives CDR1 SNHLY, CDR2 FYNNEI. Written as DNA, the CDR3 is TGTGCCAGCAGCGAAATTTTGGGTGCCTCCTACGAGCAGTACTTC. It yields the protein CASSEILGASYEQYF.

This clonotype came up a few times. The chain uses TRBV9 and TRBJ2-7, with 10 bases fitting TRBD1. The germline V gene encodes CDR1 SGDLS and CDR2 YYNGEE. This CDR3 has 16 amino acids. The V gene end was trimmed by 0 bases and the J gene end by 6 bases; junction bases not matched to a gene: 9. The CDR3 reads CASSVAPDRGQLEQYF. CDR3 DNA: TGTGCCAGCAGCGTAGCTCCTGACAGGGGGCAACTCGAGCAGTACTTC.

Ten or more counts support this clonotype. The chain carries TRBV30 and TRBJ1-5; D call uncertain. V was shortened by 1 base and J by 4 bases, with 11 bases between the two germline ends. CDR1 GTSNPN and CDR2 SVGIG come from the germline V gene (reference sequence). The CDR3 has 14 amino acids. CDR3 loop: CAWSGNSLNQPQHF. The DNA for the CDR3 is TGTGCCTGGAGTGGAAACAGTCTGAATCAGCCCCAGCATTTT.

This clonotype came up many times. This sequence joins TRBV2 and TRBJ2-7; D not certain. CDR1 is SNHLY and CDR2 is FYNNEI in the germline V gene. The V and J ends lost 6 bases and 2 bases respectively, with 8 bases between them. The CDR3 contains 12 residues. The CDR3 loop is CASSSGPYEQYF. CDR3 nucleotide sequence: TGTGCCAGCAGCTCCGGGCCCTACGAGCAGTACTTC.

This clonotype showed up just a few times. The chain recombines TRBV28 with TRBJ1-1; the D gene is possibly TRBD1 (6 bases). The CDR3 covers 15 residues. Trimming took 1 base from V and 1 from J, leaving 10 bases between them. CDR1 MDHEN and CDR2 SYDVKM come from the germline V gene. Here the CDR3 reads CASSLSLGANTEAFF. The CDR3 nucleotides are TGTGCCAGCAGTTTATCGTTGGGGGCGAACACTGAAGCTTTCTTT. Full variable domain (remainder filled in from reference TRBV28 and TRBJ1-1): DVKVTQSSRYLVKRTGEKVFLECVQDMDHENMFWYRQDPGLGLRLIYFSYDVKMKEKGDIPEGYSVSREKKERFSLILESASTNQTSMYLCASSLSLGANTEAFFGQGTRLTVV.

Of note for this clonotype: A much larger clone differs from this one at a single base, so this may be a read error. The CDR3 region has the DNA TGCGCCAGCAGCGAAGGGAGGAAGAACACTGGAGCTTTCTTT. Protein: CASSEGRKNTGAFF. This sequence joins TRBV5-1 and TRBJ1-1; D is ambiguous. CDR1 and CDR2 (germline): SGHRS, YFSETQ. The CDR3 has 14 residues.

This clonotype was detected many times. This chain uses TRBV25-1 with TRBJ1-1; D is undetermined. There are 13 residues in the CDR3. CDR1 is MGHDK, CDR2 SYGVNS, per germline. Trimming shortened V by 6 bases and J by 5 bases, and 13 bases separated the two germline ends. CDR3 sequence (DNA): TGTGCCAGCAGGGCTACACTGACTACTGAAGCTTTCTTT. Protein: CASRATLTTEAFF.

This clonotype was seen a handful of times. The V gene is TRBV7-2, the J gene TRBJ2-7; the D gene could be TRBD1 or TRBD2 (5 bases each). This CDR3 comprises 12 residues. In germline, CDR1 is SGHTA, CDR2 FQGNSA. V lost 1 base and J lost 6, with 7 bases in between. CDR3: CASSLEGTEQYF. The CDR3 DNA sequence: TGTGCCAGCAGCTTAGAAGGGACCGAGCAGTACTTC. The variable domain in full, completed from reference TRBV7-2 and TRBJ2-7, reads GAGVSQSPSNKVTEKGKDVELRCDPISGHTALYWYRQSLGQGLEFLIYFQGNSAPDKSGLPSDRFSAERTGGSVSTLTIQRTQQEDSAVYLCASSLEGTEQYFGPGTRLTVT.

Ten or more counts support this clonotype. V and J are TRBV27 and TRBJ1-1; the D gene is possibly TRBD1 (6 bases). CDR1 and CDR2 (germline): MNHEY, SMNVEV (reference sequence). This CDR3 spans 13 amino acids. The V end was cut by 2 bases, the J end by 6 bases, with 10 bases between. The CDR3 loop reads CASSLTGRAEAFF. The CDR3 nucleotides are TGTGCCAGCAGTTTAACAGGGAGGGCTGAAGCTTTCTTT.

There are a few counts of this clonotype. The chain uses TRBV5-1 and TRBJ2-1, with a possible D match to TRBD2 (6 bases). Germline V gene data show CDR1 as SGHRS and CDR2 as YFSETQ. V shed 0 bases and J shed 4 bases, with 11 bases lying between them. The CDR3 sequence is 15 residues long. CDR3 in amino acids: CASSLGGDPYNEQFF. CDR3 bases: TGCGCCAGCAGCTTGGGGGGGGATCCGTACAATGAGCAGTTCTTC.

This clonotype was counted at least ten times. This CDR3 is CASSGTEGQQYEQYF. The CDR3 region has the DNA TGTGCCAGCAGCGGGACGGAGGGACAGCAATACGAGCAGTACTTC. V usage is TRBV5-6 and J usage is TRBJ2-7; a weak D match, TRBD1 (7 bases). Germline values: CDR1 SGHDT, CDR2 YYEEEE. The CDR3 sequence is 15 residues long. Trimming stripped 4 bases from V and 4 bases from J, with 18 bases between.

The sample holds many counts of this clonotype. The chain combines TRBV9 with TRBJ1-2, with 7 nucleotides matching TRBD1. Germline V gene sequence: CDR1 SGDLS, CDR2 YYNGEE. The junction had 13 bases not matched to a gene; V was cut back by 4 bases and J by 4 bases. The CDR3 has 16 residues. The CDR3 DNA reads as TGTGCCAGCAGCCCAACATCCCGACAGGGCCGCTATGGCTACACCTTC. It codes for CASSPTSRQGRYGYTF.

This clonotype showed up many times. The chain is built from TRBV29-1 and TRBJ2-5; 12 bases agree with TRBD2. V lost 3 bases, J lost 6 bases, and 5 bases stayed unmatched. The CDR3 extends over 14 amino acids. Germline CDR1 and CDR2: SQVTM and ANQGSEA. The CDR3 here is CSVDLGTSGQTQYF. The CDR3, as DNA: TGCAGCGTTGATTTAGGGACTAGCGGGCAGACCCAGTACTTC.

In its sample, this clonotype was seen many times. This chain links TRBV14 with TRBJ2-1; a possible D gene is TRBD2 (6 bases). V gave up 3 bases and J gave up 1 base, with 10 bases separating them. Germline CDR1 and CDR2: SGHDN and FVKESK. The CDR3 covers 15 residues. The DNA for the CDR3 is TGTGCCAGCAGCCAGGAGGGCCCGTCCTACAATGAGCAGTTCTTC. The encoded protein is CASSQEGPSYNEQFF.

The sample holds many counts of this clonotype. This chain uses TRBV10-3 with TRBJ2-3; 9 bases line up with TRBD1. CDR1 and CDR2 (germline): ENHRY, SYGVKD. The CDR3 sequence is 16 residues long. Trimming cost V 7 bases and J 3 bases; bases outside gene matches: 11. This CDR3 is CAIISGDRELTDTQYF. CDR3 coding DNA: TGTGCCATCATATCCGGGGACAGGGAATTGACAGATACGCAGTATTTT.

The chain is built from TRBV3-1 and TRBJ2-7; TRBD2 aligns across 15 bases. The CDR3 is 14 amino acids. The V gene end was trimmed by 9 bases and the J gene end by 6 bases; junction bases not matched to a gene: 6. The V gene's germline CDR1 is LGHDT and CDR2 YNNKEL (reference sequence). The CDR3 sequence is CASGLAGGRPEQYF. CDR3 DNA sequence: TGTGCCAGTGGACTAGCGGGAGGGCGGCCCGAGCAGTACTTC.

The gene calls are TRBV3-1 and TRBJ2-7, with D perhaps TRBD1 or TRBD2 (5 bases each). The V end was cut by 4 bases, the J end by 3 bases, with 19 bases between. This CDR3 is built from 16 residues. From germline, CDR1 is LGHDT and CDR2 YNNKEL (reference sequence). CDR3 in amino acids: CASSPHLGEGFYEQYF. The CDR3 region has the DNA TGTGCCAGCAGCCCCCACTTGGGTGAGGGGTTCTACGAGCAGTACTTC.

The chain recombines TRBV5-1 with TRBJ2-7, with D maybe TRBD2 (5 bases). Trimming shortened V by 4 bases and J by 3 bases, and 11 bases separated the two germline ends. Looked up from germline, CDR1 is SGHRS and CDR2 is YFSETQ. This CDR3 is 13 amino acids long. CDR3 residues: CASSPAADYEQYF. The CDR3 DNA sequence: TGCGCCAGCAGCCCAGCGGCAGACTACGAGCAGTACTTC. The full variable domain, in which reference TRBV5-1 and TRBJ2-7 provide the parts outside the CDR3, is KAGVTQTPRYLIKTRGQQVTLSCSPISGHRSVSWYQQTPGQGLQFLFEYFSETQRNKGNFPGRFSGRQFSNSRSEMNVSTLELGDSALYLCASSPAADYEQYFGPGTRLTVT.

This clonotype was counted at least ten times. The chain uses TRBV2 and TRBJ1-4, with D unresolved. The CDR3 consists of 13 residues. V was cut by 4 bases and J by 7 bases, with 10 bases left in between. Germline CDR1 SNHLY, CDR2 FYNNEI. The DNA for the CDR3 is TGTGCCAGCAGTGGTCTAGATGCTGAAAAACTGTTTTTT. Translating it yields CASSGLDAEKLFF.

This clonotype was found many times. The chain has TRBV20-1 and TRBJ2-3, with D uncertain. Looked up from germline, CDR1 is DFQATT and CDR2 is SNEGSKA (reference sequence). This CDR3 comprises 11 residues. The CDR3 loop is CRIQAGDTQYF. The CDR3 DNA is TGCAGAATCCAAGCTGGAGATACGCAGTATTTT.

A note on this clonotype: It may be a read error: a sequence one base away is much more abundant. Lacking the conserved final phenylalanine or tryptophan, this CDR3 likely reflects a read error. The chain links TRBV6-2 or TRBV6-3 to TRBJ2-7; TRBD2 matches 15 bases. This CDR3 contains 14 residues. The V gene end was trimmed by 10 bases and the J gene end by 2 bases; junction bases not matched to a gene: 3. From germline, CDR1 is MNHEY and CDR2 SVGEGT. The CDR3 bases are TGTGCCACCGGACTAGCGGGAGGGCCCTACGAGCAGTACCTC. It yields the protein CATGLAGGPYEQYL.

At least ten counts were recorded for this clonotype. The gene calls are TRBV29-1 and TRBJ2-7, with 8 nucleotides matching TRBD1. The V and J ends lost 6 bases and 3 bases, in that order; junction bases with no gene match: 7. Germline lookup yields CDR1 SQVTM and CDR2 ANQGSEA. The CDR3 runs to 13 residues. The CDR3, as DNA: TGCAGCGTCGTAGAAGACAGGGGCTACGAGCAGTACTTC. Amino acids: CSVVEDRGYEQYF.

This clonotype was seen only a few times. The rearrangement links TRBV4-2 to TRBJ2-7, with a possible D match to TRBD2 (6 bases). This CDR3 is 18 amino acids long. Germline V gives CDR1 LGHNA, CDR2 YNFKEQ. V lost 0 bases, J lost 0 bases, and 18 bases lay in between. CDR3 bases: TGTGCCAGCAGCCAAGATCGTAGTGGGACTCAAAGCTCCTACGAGCAGTACTTC. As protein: CASSQDRSGTQSSYEQYF.

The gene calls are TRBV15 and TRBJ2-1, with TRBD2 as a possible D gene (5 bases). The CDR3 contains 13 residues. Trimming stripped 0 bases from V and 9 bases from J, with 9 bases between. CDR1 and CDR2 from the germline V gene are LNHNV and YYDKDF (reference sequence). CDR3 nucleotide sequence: TGTGCCACCAGCAGAGATTTGGCGGGTGAGCAGTTCTTC. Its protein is CATSRDLAGEQFF.

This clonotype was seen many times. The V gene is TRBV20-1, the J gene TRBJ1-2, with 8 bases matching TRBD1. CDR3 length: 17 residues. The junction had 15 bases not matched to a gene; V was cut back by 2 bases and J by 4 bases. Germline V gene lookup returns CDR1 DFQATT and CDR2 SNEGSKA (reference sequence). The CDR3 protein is CSARRRSGGAGFYGYTF. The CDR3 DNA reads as TGCAGTGCTAGAAGGAGGTCAGGGGGCGCCGGGTTCTATGGCTACACCTTC.